Here is one T cell receptor beta chain with its context. Antigen unknown. This specimen belongs to a study of T cell repertoires in cytomegalovirus infection. The overall study: Recently identified HLA-C-restricted CMV epitopes and well-studied HLA-B-restricted CMV epitopes were used by the study.

The length of the CDR3 is 16 residues. Germline lookup yields CDR1 MNHEY and CDR2 SVGEGT. The V and J ends lost 2 bases and 4 bases respectively, with 15 bases between them. TCRdb re-called the reads through MiXCR, storing one row per CDR3 protein. The data hold approximately 270,000 distinct CDR3 sequences, with less than 25% observed a single time. V gene TRBV6-2 or TRBV6-3 combines with J gene TRBJ1-5; possibly TRBD1 for D (6 bases). This sequence was found in a human donor in good health (CMV status not recorded). Some clones in this sample may be carry-over from other donors' samples. Sequenced here: cultured PBMCs, sampled from culture after CMV antigen stimulation. In DNA form, the CDR3 reads TGTGCCAGCAGTTACCCAGTCAGGGGAACTAATCAGCCCCAGCATTTT. Its protein product is CASSYPVRGTNQPQHF.